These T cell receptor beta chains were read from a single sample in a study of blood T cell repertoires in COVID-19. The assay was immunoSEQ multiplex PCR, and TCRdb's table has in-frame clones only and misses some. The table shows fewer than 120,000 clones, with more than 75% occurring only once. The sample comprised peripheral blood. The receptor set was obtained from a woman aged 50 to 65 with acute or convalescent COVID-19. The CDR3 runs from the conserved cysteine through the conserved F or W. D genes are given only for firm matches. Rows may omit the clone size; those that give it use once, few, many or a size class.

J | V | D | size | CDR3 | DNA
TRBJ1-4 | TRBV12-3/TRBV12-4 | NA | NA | CASRDISEKLFF | TGTGCCAGTAGGGACATCTCTGAAAAACTGTTTTTT
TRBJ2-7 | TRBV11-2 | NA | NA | CASSLSTSYEQYF | TGTGCCAGCAGCTTATCGACAAGCTACGAGCAGTACTTC
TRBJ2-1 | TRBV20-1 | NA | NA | CSAGDPSNEQFF | TGCAGTGCTGGTGACCCCTCTAATGAGCAGTTCTTC
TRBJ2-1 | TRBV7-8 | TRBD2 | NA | CASSLGLAAYNEQFF | TGTGCCAGCAGCTTAGGACTAGCGGCTTACAATGAGCAGTTCTTC
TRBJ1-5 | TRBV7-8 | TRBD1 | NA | CASSSGTGVNGNQPQHF | TGTGCCAGCAGCTCCGGGACAGGGGTGAATGGAAATCAGCCCCAGCATTTT
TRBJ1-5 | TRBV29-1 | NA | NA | CSVAIQGGRYQPQHF | TGCAGCGTTGCAATCCAGGGCGGAAGGTATCAGCCCCAGCATTTT
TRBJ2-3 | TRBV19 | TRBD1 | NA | CASTSRGRTDTQYF | TGTGCCAGCACTTCCAGGGGGCGCACAGATACGCAGTATTTT
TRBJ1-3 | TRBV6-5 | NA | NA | CASSYRGSSGNTIYF | TGTGCCAGCAGTTACCGGGGGAGCTCTGGAAACACCATATATTTT
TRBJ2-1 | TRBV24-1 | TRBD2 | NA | CATSGPRTSGRINEQFF | TGTGCCACCAGTGGACCGAGGACTAGCGGGAGAATTAATGAGCAGTTCTTC
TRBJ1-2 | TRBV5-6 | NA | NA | CASSWRSPRNYGYTF | TGTGCCAGCAGCTGGCGGAGCCCGAGGAACTATGGCTACACCTTC
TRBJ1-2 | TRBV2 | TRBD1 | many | CASRETGTGGGGYTF | TGTGCCAGCAGGGAGACCGGGACAGGGGGCGGAGGCTACACCTTC